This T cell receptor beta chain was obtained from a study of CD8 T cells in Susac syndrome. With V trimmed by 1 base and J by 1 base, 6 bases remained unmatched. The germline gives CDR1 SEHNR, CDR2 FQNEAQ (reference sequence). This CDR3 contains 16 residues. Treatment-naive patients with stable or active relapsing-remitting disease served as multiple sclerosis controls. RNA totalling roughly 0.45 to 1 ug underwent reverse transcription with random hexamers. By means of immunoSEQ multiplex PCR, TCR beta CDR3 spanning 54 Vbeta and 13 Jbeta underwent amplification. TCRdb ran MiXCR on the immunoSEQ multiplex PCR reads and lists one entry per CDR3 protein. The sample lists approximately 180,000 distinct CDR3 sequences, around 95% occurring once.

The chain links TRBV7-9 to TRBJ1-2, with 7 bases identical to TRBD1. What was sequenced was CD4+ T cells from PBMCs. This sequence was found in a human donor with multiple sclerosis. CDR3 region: CASSLGTGQLNYGYTF. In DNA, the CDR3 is TGTGCCAGCAGCTTAGGAACGGGACAGCTTAACTATGGCTACACCTTC.